This T cell receptor (beta chain) was identified in a study of T cells after posttransplantation cyclophosphamide. Study results and limitations: Donor CD8+ memory clones often dominated recipient blood repertoires at later times. Recipient CMV seropositivity and CMV reactivation strongly tracked TRB clonality.

Busulfan-fludarabine conditioning, marrow transplant, and cyclophosphamide on days +3 and +4 were administered. CDR3 size: 13 residues. CDR1 is WSHSY and CDR2 is SAAADI in the germline V gene. The protocol was immunoSEQ multiplex PCR, while the TCRdb copy is restricted to in-frame clones and leaves out a portion. The sample lists about 43,000 clones, about 90% occurring once. The sample holds one count of this clone. Its cognate antigen is unknown. V usage is TRBV10-2 and J usage is TRBJ2-5; 7 nucleotides line up with TRBD1. The DNA end lines up better with TRBJ2-7; the J call may be wrong. The material was PBMCs, obtained 55 to 70 days after allogeneic stem cell transplant with posttransplant cyclophosphamide. This receptor was obtained from a male patient between 55 and 70 years old who received an allogeneic stem cell transplant from a related donor and was CMV-positive. Some T cells may be transferred from the graft donor. CDR3 sequence reads: CASSQGVSYEQYF. The CDR3 DNA is TGCGCCAGCAGCCAGGGGGTCTCCTACGAGCAGTACTTC.